There are a few counts of the clone carrying this TCR beta chain. Its antigen remains unknown. The study isolated at least 6.5 million PBMCs from each sample. The CDR3 extends over 14 amino acids. Germline V gives CDR1 ENHRY, CDR2 SYGVKD. V gave up 3 bases and J gave up 1 base, with 9 bases separating them. The use of a sample-barcoded 5' primer and a J-beta primer mix characterized a second PCR of 7 to 11 cycles. Each cDNA was tagged by a template-switch adaptor containing 12 random nucleotides. TCRdb independently ran MiXCR on the 5' RACE reads; one entry per CDR3 protein. The sample has around 850,000 distinct CDR3 sequences, 36% seen once. The sample comes from a study of blood T cells in healthy people across ages. Regarding the study as a whole: Comparison with aged donors showed that long-lived donors had more naive CD4+ cells and higher diversity. It was found that TCR beta diversity correlated strongly with the percentage of naive T cells.

This chain uses TRBV10-3 with TRBJ2-5; D is unresolved. The sample comprised blood. This receptor was obtained from a man aged 18 to 35 in good health. The CDR3 protein is CAISDGTLQETQYF. The DNA for the CDR3 is TGTGCCATCAGTGATGGCACGCTCCAAGAGACCCAGTACTTC.